These 25 T cell receptor beta chains share one sample of origin, sequenced in a study of beta chain features in type 1 diabetes. Study-wide points: TCRB CDR3s from Type 1 diabetes patients were moderately but significantly shorter in all four CD4+ subsets.

Of the isolated RNA, all was reverse transcribed, and so the sequenced material was expressed TCRB transcripts. TCRdb's table, derived via immunoSEQ multiplex PCR, lists solely in-frame clones and lacks some. This table holds almost 350,000 clones, roughly 8.8% found once. For these receptors, no antigen is known. Sequencing was done on a sample of central memory CD4+ T cells from blood. The receptor source for this set is a man aged 25-45 years with type 1 diabetes.

This clone was recorded a few times. This sequence joins TRBV18 and TRBJ1-1; D gene ambiguous. Germline CDR1 reads KGHSH; CDR2 reads LQKENI. The CDR3 runs 12 residues. V was cut by 4 bases and J by 10 bases, with 13 bases left in between. CDR3 coding DNA: TGTGCCAGCTCACTCCAAGGACCGGGAGCTTTCTTT. It yields the protein CASSLQGPGAFF.

The chain uses TRBV29-1 and TRBJ1-1; TRBD1 is a possible D gene (5 bases). CDR3 size: 14 residues. Germline assignment: CDR1 SQVTM and CDR2 ANQGSEA. Trimming removed 4 bases at V and 0 bases at J, with 12 bases between. The CDR3 DNA sequence: TGCAGCGTTGGGGCGTTGACAGTGAACACTGAAGCTTTCTTT. This gives the protein CSVGALTVNTEAFF.

The chain uses TRBV18 and TRBJ2-1; no clear D gene. The ends were cut back, 3 bases at V and 4 bases at J, with 10 bases in the middle. The CDR3 has 14 residues. Germline V gives CDR1 KGHSH, CDR2 LQKENI. The DNA of the CDR3 is TGTGCCAGCTCACCTCTCTCGGAGTACAATGAGCAGTTCTTC. Its protein product is CASSPLSEYNEQFF.

This clone was counted a few times. This sequence joins TRBV2 and TRBJ1-5; TRBD1 aligns across 9 bases. With V trimmed by 3 bases and J by 7 bases, 4 bases remained unmatched. The CDR3 totals 14 residues. Germline V gives CDR1 SNHLY, CDR2 FYNNEI. CDR3 amino acids: CASSEGQGLQPQHF. The DNA for the CDR3 is TGTGCCAGCAGTGAGGGACAGGGTTTACAGCCCCAGCATTTT.

The chain carries TRBV5-4 and TRBJ2-4; D is ambiguous. V dropped 3 bases and J dropped 1 base, with 8 bases sitting between them. CDR1 SGHNT and CDR2 YYREEE come from the germline V gene (reference sequence). This CDR3 has 14 amino acids. CDR3 nucleotides: TGTGCCAGCAGCTCAGCGACGGCCAAAAACATTCAGTACTTC. The encoded protein is CASSSATAKNIQYF.

This clone was found a few times. The V gene is TRBV4-1, the J gene TRBJ2-5, with 11 positions matching TRBD1. Germline CDR1 MGHRA, CDR2 YSYEKL. V gave up 3 bases and J gave up 3 bases; unmatched junction bases: 6. The CDR3 has 16 residues. The CDR3 region is CASSHGLGQGEETQYF. CDR3 coding DNA: TGCGCCAGCAGCCATGGATTGGGACAGGGGGAAGAGACCCAGTACTTC.

CDR3 DNA: TGTGCCAGCAGGCAACAGGGAAACACCGGGGAGCTGTTTTTT. Protein product: CASRQQGNTGELFF. The V gene is TRBV2, the J gene TRBJ2-2, with D tentatively TRBD1 (6 bases). Germline V gives CDR1 SNHLY, CDR2 FYNNEI. This CDR3 is built from 14 residues. With 6 bases removed from V and 2 bases from J, the gap between germline ends came to 10 bases.

The chain is built from TRBV4-3 and TRBJ2-5; D is unresolved. CDR3 size: 13 residues. The germline V gene has CDR1 LGHNA and CDR2 YSLEER. With 0 bases removed from V and 3 bases from J, the gap between germline ends came to 5 bases. CDR3 DNA: TGCGCCAGCAGCCAAGAAGAGGAAGAGACCCAGTACTTC. Protein: CASSQEEEETQYF.

V usage is TRBV30 and J usage is TRBJ2-3; tentatively, D is TRBD2 (6 bases). The CDR3 is 14 amino acids. Germline assignment: CDR1 GTSNPN and CDR2 SVGIG (reference sequence). With 0 bases removed from V and 1 base from J, the gap between germline ends came to 8 bases. In nucleotides, the CDR3 is TGTGCCTGGAGTGTAGGCGGGGGCACAGATACGCAGTATTTT. Encoded protein: CAWSVGGGTDTQYF.

There are a few counts of this clone. The chain uses TRBV6-5 and TRBJ2-3, with 7 nucleotides matching TRBD1. CDR3 length: 14 residues. From germline, CDR1 is MNHEY and CDR2 SVGAGI. V gave up 6 bases and J gave up 2 bases; unmatched junction bases: 5. The CDR3 bases are TGTGCCAGCAGGTACAGGGGCCACACAGATACGCAGTATTTT. Translating gives CASRYRGHTDTQYF.

In this sample, this clone turned up a few times. The V and J genes are TRBV2 and TRBJ1-4; D is unresolved. V was pared by 4 bases and J by 8 bases, with 5 bases between. CDR1 is SNHLY and CDR2 is FYNNEI in the germline V gene. The CDR3 is 11 amino acids. DNA for the CDR3: TGTGCCAGCAGTGGGACGGAAAAACTGTTTTTT. This encodes CASSGTEKLFF.

This clone was observed at least ten times. V and J are TRBV7-9 and TRBJ2-5; tentatively, D is TRBD2 (6 bases). V lost 2 bases, J lost 4 bases, and 11 bases lay in between. This CDR3 has 14 amino acids. CDR1 and CDR2 (germline): SEHNR, FQNEAQ (reference sequence). The CDR3 DNA is TGTGCCAGCAGCTTAACTAGCCCTAGAGAGACCCAGTACTTC. It encodes CASSLTSPRETQYF.

V and J are TRBV11-2 and TRBJ2-3, with D hard to call. V lost 1 base to trimming and J lost 6 bases, with 11 bases between them. The CDR3 is made up of 14 amino acids. Germline V gene sequence: CDR1 SGHAT, CDR2 FQNNGV. The CDR3 reads CASSLAAERDTQYF. CDR3 DNA: TGTGCCAGCAGCTTAGCCGCTGAAAGGGATACGCAGTATTTT.

The chain recombines TRBV9 with TRBJ2-7; 12 bases align to TRBD2. The J segment lost 1 base and the V segment lost 4 bases, leaving 3 bases of the junction unmatched. The germline V gene encodes CDR1 SGDLS and CDR2 YYNGEE. This CDR3 comprises 15 residues. In nucleotides, the CDR3 is TGTGCCAGCAGCCAGACTAGCGGGGGATCCTACGAGCAGTACTTC. Translating gives CASSQTSGGSYEQYF.

In nucleotides, the CDR3 is TGTGCCAGCAGTCCCGGACTAGGTCCAGATACGCAGTATTTT. Protein: CASSPGLGPDTQYF. The chain links TRBV11-2 to TRBJ2-3, with TRBD2 matching over 7 bases. V gave up 6 bases and J gave up 4 bases; unmatched junction bases: 7. The CDR3 runs 14 residues. Germline values: CDR1 SGHAT, CDR2 FQNNGV.

A few counts support this clone. The chain uses TRBV11-2 and TRBJ1-5, with TRBD1 matching 10 bases. This CDR3 spans 15 amino acids. With V trimmed by 5 bases and J by 8 bases, 9 bases remained unmatched. Germline V gives CDR1 SGHAT, CDR2 FQNNGV. The CDR3 spells CASSHGTGAVEPQHF. CDR3 in DNA: TGTGCCAGCAGCCACGGGACAGGGGCCGTAGAGCCCCAGCATTTT.

There are a few counts of this clone. This chain links TRBV7-9 with TRBJ2-5, with D possibly being TRBD1 (6 bases). Germline CDR1 SEHNR, CDR2 FQNEAQ (reference sequence). The V end was cut by 4 bases, the J end by 1 base, with 13 bases between. The CDR3 sequence is 15 residues long. The CDR3 spells CASSYDRRLQETQYF. The CDR3 DNA is TGTGCCAGCAGCTACGACAGGAGACTCCAAGAGACCCAGTACTTC.

The chain carries TRBV11-3 and TRBJ2-2, with D possibly being TRBD1 (6 bases). Germline-derived CDR1 and CDR2 are SGHNT and YENEEA. The V and J ends lost 5 bases and 4 bases respectively, with 8 bases between them. This CDR3 is 13 amino acids long. DNA for the CDR3: TGTGCCAGCAGCGGCAGGGGCACCGGGGAGCTGTTTTTT. This encodes CASSGRGTGELFF.

The chain links TRBV7-2 to TRBJ1-1; D possibly corresponds to TRBD1 (5 bases). Trimming removed 4 bases at V and 4 bases at J, with 13 bases between. CDR1 and CDR2 from the germline V gene are SGHTA and FQGNSA. The CDR3 loop spans 14 amino acids. The CDR3 sequence is CASSYQGLSTEAFF. In DNA form, the CDR3 reads TGTGCCAGCAGCTATCAGGGATTGAGCACTGAAGCTTTCTTT. The whole variable domain, remainder taken from reference TRBV7-2 and TRBJ1-1, is GAGVSQSPSNKVTEKGKDVELRCDPISGHTALYWYRQSLGQGLEFLIYFQGNSAPDKSGLPSDRFSAERTGGSVSTLTIQRTQQEDSAVYLCASSYQGLSTEAFFGQGTRLTVV.

This clone occurred a few times. The chain has TRBV7-9 and TRBJ1-3; D is undetermined. The CDR3 runs to 12 residues. Germline CDR1 reads SEHNR; CDR2 reads FQNEAQ (reference sequence). V lost 1 base and J lost 6, with 4 bases in between. The CDR3 DNA reads as TGTGCCAGCAGCTTAGAACTAAACACCATATATTTT. Its protein is CASSLELNTIYF.

This clone was detected only a few times. The gene calls are TRBV5-1 and TRBJ1-6; D remains unclear. This CDR3 region has 15 residues. Germline V gene sequence: CDR1 SGHRS, CDR2 YFSETQ. Trimming stripped 4 bases from V and 10 bases from J, with 18 bases between. The chain's CDR3 is CASSPTTGSRSPLHF. CDR3 DNA sequence: TGCGCCAGCAGCCCAACGACCGGTAGCCGGTCACCCCTCCACTTT.

This clone was counted between two and nine times. The chain joins TRBV15 to TRBJ2-1, with 11 positions matching TRBD2. After removal of 0 bases from V and 6 bases from J, the junction contained 4 bases not matched to a gene. The CDR3 is made up of 16 amino acids. CDR1 and CDR2 (germline): LNHNV, YYDKDF (reference sequence). CDR3 region: CATSRELAGELNEQFF. CDR3 sequence (DNA): TGTGCCACCAGCAGAGAACTAGCGGGGGAGCTCAATGAGCAGTTCTTC.

This rearrangement joins TRBV18 to TRBJ2-7; TRBD1 is a possible D gene (6 bases). The V gene's germline CDR1 is KGHSH and CDR2 LQKENI. The CDR3 is made up of 14 amino acids. V was clipped by 6 bases and J by 1 base, with 13 bases between them. This CDR3 reads CASSMRTESYEQYF. The CDR3 DNA is TGTGCCAGCTCTATGAGGACAGAGTCCTACGAGCAGTACTTC.

This clone has just a few counts. V usage is TRBV7-9 and J usage is TRBJ1-3, with D hard to call. Germline loops: CDR1 SEHNR, CDR2 FQNEAQ (reference sequence). The V end lost 4 bases, the J end lost 3 bases, and 25 bases lay between the germline ends. The CDR3 is 19 amino acids. CDR3 coding DNA: TGTGCCAGCAGCTCCCCTTGGCCCCCCGACGAACTCAGTGGAAACACCATATATTTT. This encodes CASSSPWPPDELSGNTIYF.

This clone was counted between two and nine times. The chain recombines TRBV5-4 with TRBJ2-3, with D possibly called TRBD1 or TRBD2 (5 bases each). The CDR3 consists of 14 residues. Trimming took 4 bases from V and 3 from J, leaving 12 bases between them. The germline CDR1 and CDR2 sequences are SGHNT and YYREEE (reference sequence). The CDR3: CASSPRDLTDTQYF. The CDR3 region has the DNA TGTGCCAGCAGCCCCCGGGACCTAACAGATACGCAGTATTTT.